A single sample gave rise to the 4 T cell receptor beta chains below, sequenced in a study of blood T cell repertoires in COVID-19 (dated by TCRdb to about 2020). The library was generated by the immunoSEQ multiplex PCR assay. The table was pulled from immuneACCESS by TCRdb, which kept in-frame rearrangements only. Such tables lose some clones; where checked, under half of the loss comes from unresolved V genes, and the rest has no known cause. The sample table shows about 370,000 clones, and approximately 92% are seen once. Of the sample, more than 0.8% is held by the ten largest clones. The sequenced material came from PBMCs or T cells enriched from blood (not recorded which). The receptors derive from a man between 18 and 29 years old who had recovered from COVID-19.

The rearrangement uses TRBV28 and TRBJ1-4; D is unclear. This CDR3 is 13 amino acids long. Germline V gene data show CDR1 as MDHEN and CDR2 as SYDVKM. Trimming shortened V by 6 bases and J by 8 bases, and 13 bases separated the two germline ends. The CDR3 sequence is CASRVGGKEKLFF. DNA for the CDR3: TGTGCCAGCAGGGTAGGCGGGAAGGAAAAACTGTTTTTT.

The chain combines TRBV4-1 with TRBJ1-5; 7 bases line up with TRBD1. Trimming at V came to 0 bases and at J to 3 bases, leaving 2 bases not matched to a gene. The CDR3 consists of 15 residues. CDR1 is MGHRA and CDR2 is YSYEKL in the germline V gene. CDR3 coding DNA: TGCGCCAGCAGCCAAGAAAGGGGGCTCAATCAGCCCCAGCATTTT. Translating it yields CASSQERGLNQPQHF.

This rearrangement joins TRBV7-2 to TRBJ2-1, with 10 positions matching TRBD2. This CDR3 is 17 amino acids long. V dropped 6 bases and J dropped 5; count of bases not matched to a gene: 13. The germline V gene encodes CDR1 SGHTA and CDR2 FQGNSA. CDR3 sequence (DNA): TGTGCCAGCAGTCGGGGGGCTAGCGGGAGTTTCAACAATGAGCAGTTCTTC. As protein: CASSRGASGSFNNEQFF.

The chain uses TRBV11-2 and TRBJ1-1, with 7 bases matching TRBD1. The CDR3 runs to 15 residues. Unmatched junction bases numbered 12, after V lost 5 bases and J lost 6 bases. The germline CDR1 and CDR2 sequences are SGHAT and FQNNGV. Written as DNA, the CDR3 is TGTGCCAGCAGCCCAGGGACAGCTGCCAGCCCTGAAGCTTTCTTT. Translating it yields CASSPGTAASPEAFF. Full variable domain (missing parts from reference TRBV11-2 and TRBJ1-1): EAGVAQSPRYKIIEKRQSVAFWCNPISGHATLYWYQQILGQGPKLLIQFQNNGVVDDSQLPKDRFSAERLKGVDSTLKIQPAKLEDSAVYLCASSPGTAASPEAFFGQGTRLTVV.